This passage covers 24 T cell receptor beta chains from one sample sequenced in a study of CD8 T cells in Susac syndrome. With random hexamers, reverse transcription was performed on about 0.5 to 1 ug of RNA. One entry per CDR3 protein, called by TCRdb with MiXCR from the immunoSEQ multiplex PCR reads. The repertoire holds more than 100,000 distinct CDR3 sequences, with over 75% as singletons. Sequencing was done on a sample of CD8+ T cells from PBMCs. Receptor source: a human donor with multiple sclerosis.

As concerns this clonotype: The germline gene is not matched at one end of the junction; a read error may be the cause. The rearrangement links TRBV6-1 to TRBJ1-1; 8 bases are a match to TRBD1. The germline V gene has CDR1 MNHNS and CDR2 SASEGT. The CDR3 sequence is 16 residues long. CDR3 bases: TGTGCCAGCAGTGAAGCGCAGGGGGCAGCGAACGCTGAAGCTTTCTTT. Translation gives CASSEAQGAANAEAFF.

V gene TRBV30 combines with J gene TRBJ1-5; D gene uncertain. V lost 0 bases and J 5 bases, leaving 8 bases between the germline ends. The CDR3 is 13 residues long. Germline CDR1 and CDR2: GTSNPN and SVGIG (reference sequence). The DNA of the CDR3 is TGTGCCTGGAGTGTTGTCGCGGATCAGCCCCAGCATTTT. It yields the protein CAWSVVADQPQHF.

The genes are TRBV7-3 and TRBJ2-2, with 10 nucleotides matching TRBD1. The germline CDR1 and CDR2 sequences are SGHTA and FQGTGA. V was clipped by 5 bases and J by 5 bases; unmatched bases: 11. This CDR3 contains 17 residues. CDR3 region: CASSPLTGGLGTGELFF. In DNA, the CDR3 is TGTGCCAGCAGCCCCTTGACAGGGGGCCTCGGAACCGGGGAGCTGTTTTTT.

This clonotype was detected once. The J gene is TRBJ1-5, the V gene TRBV4-1; no reliable D call. CDR1 is MGHRA, CDR2 YSYEKL, per germline. The V and J ends lost 0 bases and 0 bases respectively, with 9 bases between them. This CDR3 has 16 residues. In DNA form, the CDR3 reads TGCGCCAGCAGCCAAGATCGTACGATTAGCAATCAGCCCCAGCATTTT. Translation gives CASSQDRTISNQPQHF.

The J gene is TRBJ2-2, the V gene TRBV19, with D perhaps TRBD2 (5 bases). The CDR3 sequence is 18 residues long. The germline V and J ends were trimmed by 5 bases and 3 bases, with 22 bases remaining between them. Germline loops: CDR1 LNHDA, CDR2 SQIVND (reference sequence). CDR3 sequence: CASSLATSPLGDTGELFF. DNA of the CDR3: TGTGCCAGTAGTCTAGCTACAAGCCCCCTTGGCGACACCGGGGAGCTGTTTTTT.

This clonotype was counted a few times. The gene calls are TRBV2 and TRBJ1-5; no reliable D call. This CDR3 is built from 16 residues. The germline V gene has CDR1 SNHLY and CDR2 FYNNEI. Deletions cut 3 bases from V and 2 bases from J, with 14 bases between. The CDR3 DNA sequence: TGTGCCAGCAGTGATAAGGACCCTCGGGGCAATCAGCCCCAGCATTTT. Protein sequence: CASSDKDPRGNQPQHF.

The chain combines TRBV6-5 with TRBJ2-2; 9 bases map to TRBD1. The CDR3 is 15 amino acids. Germline CDR1 and CDR2: MNHEY and SVGAGI. V was clipped by 6 bases and J by 4 bases; unmatched bases: 6. Written as DNA, the CDR3 is TGTGCCAGCAGCTGGGGACAGGGTGGCACCGGGGAGCTGTTTTTT. The encoded protein is CASSWGQGGTGELFF.

V gene TRBV12-3 or TRBV12-4 combines with J gene TRBJ2-6; no clear D gene. V was clipped by 3 bases and J by 4 bases, with 7 bases between them. The CDR3 runs 14 residues. CDR3 nucleotide sequence: TGTGCCAGCAGTTTTAAATCCGGGGCCAACGTCCTGACTTTC. Translation gives CASSFKSGANVLTF.

The chain combines TRBV28 with TRBJ2-1; possible D gene TRBD1, 6 bases. With 3 bases removed from V and 3 bases from J, the gap between germline ends came to 15 bases. Germline CDR1 and CDR2: MDHEN and SYDVKM. The CDR3 totals 16 residues. CDR3 nucleotide sequence: TGTGCCAGCAGTTTGGAGACAGGAGAGATCTACAATGAGCAGTTCTTC. Its protein product is CASSLETGEIYNEQFF. The whole variable domain, filled in from reference TRBV28 and TRBJ2-1, reads DVKVTQSSRYLVKRTGEKVFLECVQDMDHENMFWYRQDPGLGLRLIYFSYDVKMKEKGDIPEGYSVSREKKERFSLILESASTNQTSMYLCASSLETGEIYNEQFFGPGTRLTVL.

The chain joins TRBV11-3 to TRBJ2-7, with D possibly matching TRBD1 (6 bases). This CDR3 spans 13 amino acids. CDR1 is SGHNT and CDR2 is YENEEA in the germline V gene. V was clipped by 1 base and J by 5 bases, with 9 bases between them. Written as DNA, the CDR3 is TGTGCCAGCAGCTTAGCCAGGGGCCACGAGCAGTACGTC. It codes for CASSLARGHEQYV.

The V gene is TRBV3-1, the J gene TRBJ2-3; D is uncertain. There are 17 residues in the CDR3. From germline, CDR1 is LGHDT and CDR2 YNNKEL (reference sequence). V shed 0 bases and J shed 2 bases, with 15 bases lying between them. CDR3 bases: TGTGCCAGCAGCCAAGATTTGCGAGCTGGTATCACAGATACGCAGTATTTT. Protein: CASSQDLRAGITDTQYF.

The chain joins TRBV12-3 or TRBV12-4 to TRBJ2-3; either TRBD1 or TRBD2 may fit D (5 bases each). The CDR3 has 16 amino acids. V was cut by 5 bases and J by 11 bases, with 26 bases left in between. The CDR3 region is CASSGGENPTEERQYF. The CDR3 DNA reads TGTGCCAGCAGTGGGGGTGAAAACCCGACCGAGGAACGGCAGTATTTT.

V gene TRBV12-3 or TRBV12-4 combines with J gene TRBJ1-6; tentatively, D is TRBD1 (6 bases). The length of the CDR3 is 15 residues. The V gene lost 7 bases and the J gene lost 9 bases, with 19 bases spanning the gap. CDR3 protein: CASTLGEGDVSPLHF. The CDR3 region has the DNA TGTGCCAGCACCTTGGGGGAGGGGGATGTTTCACCCCTCCACTTT.

V and J are TRBV19 and TRBJ1-5; TRBD1 is a possible D gene (5 bases). CDR3 size: 14 residues. With 5 bases removed from V and 3 bases from J, the gap between germline ends came to 11 bases. Germline CDR1 reads LNHDA; CDR2 reads SQIVND (reference sequence). The chain's CDR3 is CASSVRDHNQPQHF. The CDR3 region has the DNA TGTGCCAGTAGTGTCCGGGACCACAATCAGCCCCAGCATTTT.

CDR3 sequence reads: CASNPVPTITNTGELFF. The CDR3 nucleotides are TGTGCCAGCAATCCAGTTCCCACCATTACGAACACCGGGGAGCTGTTTTTT. The V and J genes are TRBV28 and TRBJ2-2, with D uncertain. Germline V gene data show CDR1 as MDHEN and CDR2 as SYDVKM. The CDR3 loop spans 17 amino acids. V gave up 7 bases and J gave up 0 bases, with 18 bases separating them.

Notes on this clonotype: One junction end disagrees with the germline gene, perhaps due to a read error. The rearrangement links TRBV7-7 to TRBJ2-1, with 7 bases aligning to TRBD2. CDR3 length: 15 residues. CDR1 and CDR2 (germline): SSHAT, FNYEAQ (reference sequence). This chain's CDR3 is CASSSGLEGYNEQFF. CDR3 nucleotide sequence: TGTGCTAGCAGCTCTGGACTAGAAGGGTACAATGAGCAGTTCTTC.

The chain recombines TRBV12-3 or TRBV12-4 with TRBJ2-3, with TRBD1 identical over 8 bases. The CDR3 runs 14 residues. J gave up 5 bases and V 8 bases, and 9 bases lay outside the gene matches. The CDR3 DNA reads as TGTGCCAGCGGGGGTCAGGGGGCTTTAGATACGCAGTATTTT. It encodes CASGGQGALDTQYF.

This sequence joins TRBV4-1 and TRBJ1-6; 8 positions agree with TRBD1. Germline CDR1 is MGHRA and CDR2 is YSYEKL. The CDR3 spans 19 residues. V shed 5 bases, J shed 0 bases, and the junction held 12 bases outside the gene matches. The CDR3 loop reads CASSARGQGTSSYNSPLHF. CDR3 DNA: TGCGCCAGCAGCGCACGTGGACAGGGTACAAGCTCCTATAATTCACCCCTCCACTTT.

This rearrangement joins TRBV13 to TRBJ2-7; the D gene is possibly TRBD1 (5 bases). The V and J ends lost 6 bases and 6 bases respectively, with 21 bases between them. The length of the CDR3 is 15 residues. Germline V gene sequence: CDR1 PRHDT, CDR2 FYEKMQ (reference sequence). The CDR3 coding sequence is TGTGCCAGCAGTCAAAACTTACAACAGGACGGCGAGCAGTACGTC. Protein sequence: CASSQNLQQDGEQYV.

The chain links TRBV27 to TRBJ2-2, with unresolved D. The CDR3 runs to 12 residues. The V gene's germline CDR1 is MNHEY and CDR2 SMNVEV (reference sequence). V dropped 3 bases and J dropped 4 bases, with 3 bases sitting between them. The CDR3 spells CASSFSTGELFF. The CDR3 DNA follows: TGTGCCAGCAGTTTTTCCACCGGGGAGCTGTTTTTT.

The V gene is TRBV9, the J gene TRBJ2-1; 8 nucleotides align to TRBD2. The CDR3 spans 15 residues. The trim removed 0 bases at V and 1 base at J, leaving 0 bases unmatched. Per the germline V gene, CDR1 is SGDLS and CDR2 is YYNGEE. For the CDR3, the DNA is TGTGCCAGCAGCGTAGAGCGGGAGTCCTACAATGAGCAGTTCTTC. Its protein is CASSVERESYNEQFF.

The V gene is TRBV6-2 or TRBV6-3, the J gene TRBJ2-7, with 7 bases identical to TRBD2. The CDR3 is 16 residues long. V was pared by 8 bases and J by 2 bases, with 15 bases of the junction left unmatched. Germline V gene sequence: CDR1 MNHEY, CDR2 SVGEGT. The CDR3 nucleotides read TGTGCCAGCCGCAATAGAGGCGGGAGTGAAGCCTACGAGCAGTACGTC. Translation: CASRNRGGSEAYEQYV.

This chain links TRBV5-4 with TRBJ2-7; D gene unclear. From germline, CDR1 is SGHNT and CDR2 YYREEE (reference sequence). The CDR3 has 16 residues. V lost 7 bases, J lost 2 bases, and 22 bases lay in between. DNA for the CDR3: TGTGCCAGCCGCGGAAGTAACCCCGGGTGGACCTACGAGCAGTACGTC. It is translated as CASRGSNPGWTYEQYV.

The chain carries TRBV6-1 and TRBJ1-1; no reliable D call. The CDR3 contains 15 residues. From germline, CDR1 is MNHNS and CDR2 SASEGT. Trimming shortened V by 0 bases and J by 2 bases, and 10 bases separated the two germline ends. CDR3 DNA: TGTGCCAGCAGTGAAGCGCTGTGGGGAAACACTGAAGCTTTCTTT. Its protein product is CASSEALWGNTEAFF.